This TCR beta chain derives from a study of blood T cell repertoires in COVID-19. CDR1 and CDR2 from the germline V gene are SEHNR and FQNEAQ (reference sequence). The CDR3 runs to 18 residues. V shed 5 bases and J 5 bases; nucleotides not matched to a gene: 19. This clone was detected only once. Only in-frame clones appear in the TCRdb table, and some are missing; sequencing was by immunoSEQ multiplex PCR. Altogether about 46,000 clones are present, 85% to 90% being singletons, with the ten largest covering approximately 3%. The V call is TRBV7-9, the J call TRBJ2-5; 8 bases fit TRBD2. The TCR comes from a woman between 45 and 60 years old who had recovered from COVID-19. The sequenced sample consisted of PBMCs or T cells enriched from blood (not recorded which). The CDR3 sequence: CASSPLGPVGRARETQYF. In DNA, the CDR3 is TGTGCCAGCAGCCCCCTGGGGCCCGTCGGGAGGGCCCGGGAGACCCAGTACTTC.